This TCR beta chain originates from a study of T cell responses to AZD1222 COVID-19 vaccine. General observations from the study: In a largely white British group with more females than males, clonal diversity was possibly underestimated.

Germline V lookup: CDR1 SGHRS, CDR2 YFSETQ. V shed 4 bases, J shed 5 bases, and the junction held 2 bases outside the gene matches. The CDR3 has 12 residues. Details on this clone: The antigen remains undetermined.

Libraries were prepared by immunoSEQ multiplex PCR; TCRdb keeps only in-frame clonotypes and omits some of them. The table lists more than 95,000 clones, more than 70% of them singletons. The starting material was peripheral blood, obtained 28 days after the second AZD1222 dose. The chain is built from TRBV5-1 and TRBJ2-7; TRBD2 agrees at 8 bases. This clonotype was obtained from an adult who received the AZD1222 COVID-19 vaccine. The CDR3 reads CASSVTSDEQYF. CDR3 DNA sequence: TGCGCCAGCAGCGTGACTAGCGACGAGCAGTACTTC.